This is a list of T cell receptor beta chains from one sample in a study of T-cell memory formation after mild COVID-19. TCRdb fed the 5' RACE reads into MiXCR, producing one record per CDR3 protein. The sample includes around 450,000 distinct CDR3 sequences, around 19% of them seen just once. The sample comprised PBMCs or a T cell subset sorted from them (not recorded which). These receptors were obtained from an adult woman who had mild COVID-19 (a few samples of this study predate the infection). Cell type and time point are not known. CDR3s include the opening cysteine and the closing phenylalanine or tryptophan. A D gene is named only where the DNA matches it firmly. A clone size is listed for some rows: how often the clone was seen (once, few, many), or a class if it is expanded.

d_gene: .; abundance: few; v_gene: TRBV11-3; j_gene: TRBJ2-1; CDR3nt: TGTGCCAGCAGCTCTCCCACAGGGCCCTCCTACAATGAGCAGTTCTTC; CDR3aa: CASSSPTGPSYNEQFF
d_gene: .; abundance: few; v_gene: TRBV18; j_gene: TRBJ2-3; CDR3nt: TGTGCCAGCTCACCGAATGGGCGAGGGGATACGCAGTATTTT; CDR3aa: CASSPNGRGDTQYF
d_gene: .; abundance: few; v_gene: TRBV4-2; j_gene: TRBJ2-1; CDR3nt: TGTGCCAGCAGCCCCGCCACTGGTTATGAGCAGTTCTTC; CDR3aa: CASSPATGYEQFF
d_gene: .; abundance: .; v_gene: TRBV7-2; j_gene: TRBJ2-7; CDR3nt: TGTGCCAGCAGCTTCGAGACGGCGATCTTTTACGAGCAGTACTTC; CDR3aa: CASSFETAIFYEQYF
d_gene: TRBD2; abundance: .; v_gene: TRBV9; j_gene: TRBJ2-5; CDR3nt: TGTGCCAGCGGGGCTAGCGGGGGGGCAGGCGAGACCCAGTACTTC; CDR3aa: CASGASGGAGETQYF
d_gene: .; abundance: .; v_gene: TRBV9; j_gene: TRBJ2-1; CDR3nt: TGTGCCAGCAGCGTAGAAGGGAGAGAAAACAATGAGCAGTTCTTC; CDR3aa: CASSVEGRENNEQFF
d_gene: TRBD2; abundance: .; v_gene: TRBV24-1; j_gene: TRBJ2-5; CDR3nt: TGTGCCACGGACCGATTAGCGGGACGGGAGACCCAGTACTTC; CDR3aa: CATDRLAGRETQYF
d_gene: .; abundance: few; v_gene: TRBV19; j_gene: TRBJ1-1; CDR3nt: TGTGCCAGTAGTATAGGGGGCAGGCCCCTGAACACTGAAGCTTTCTTT; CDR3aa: CASSIGGRPLNTEAFF
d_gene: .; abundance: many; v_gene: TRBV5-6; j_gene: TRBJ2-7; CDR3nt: TGTGCCAGCAGCTTCGGTGGTTACTCCTACGAGCAGTACTTC; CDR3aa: CASSFGGYSYEQYF
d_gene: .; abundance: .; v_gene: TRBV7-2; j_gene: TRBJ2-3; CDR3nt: TGTGCCAGCAGCAATCGGCCAGATACGCAGTATTTT; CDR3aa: CASSNRPDTQYF
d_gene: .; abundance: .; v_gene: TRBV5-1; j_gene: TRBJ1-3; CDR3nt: TGCGCCAGCAGCTTGGTGGGACTGTCTGGAAACACCATATATTTT; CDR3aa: CASSLVGLSGNTIYF
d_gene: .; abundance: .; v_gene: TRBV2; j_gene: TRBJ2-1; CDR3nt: TGTGCCAGTAAAGGCGAGCAGTTCTTC; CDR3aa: CASKGEQFF
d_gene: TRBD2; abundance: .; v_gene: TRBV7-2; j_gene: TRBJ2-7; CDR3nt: TGTGCCAGCAGCCCGCGGCAGGGACTAGCGGGACCCTACGAGCAGTACTTC; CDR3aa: CASSPRQGLAGPYEQYF
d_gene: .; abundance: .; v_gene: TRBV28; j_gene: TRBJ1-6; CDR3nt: TGTGCCAGCAGTTTGTCCGGTATCGGTTCACCCCTCCACTTT; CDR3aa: CASSLSGIGSPLHF
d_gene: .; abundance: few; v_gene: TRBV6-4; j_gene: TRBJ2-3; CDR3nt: TGTGCCGTCGGAGGGAGCACCCCCCAGTATTTT; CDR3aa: CAVGGSTPQYF
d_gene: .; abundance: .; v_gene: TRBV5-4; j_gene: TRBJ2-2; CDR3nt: TGTGCCAGCAGTCCTGCACCCGGACAGAACACCGGGGAGCTGTTTTTT; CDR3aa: CASSPAPGQNTGELFF
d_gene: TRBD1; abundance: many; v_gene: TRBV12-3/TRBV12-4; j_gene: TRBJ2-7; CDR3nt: TGTGCCAGCAGCCGAGACAGGGGCGAGCAGTACTTC; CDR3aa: CASSRDRGEQYF
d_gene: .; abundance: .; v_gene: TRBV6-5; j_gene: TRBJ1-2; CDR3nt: TGTGCCAGCAGTTACCCGGGACTAGGGGGCTACACCTTC; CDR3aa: CASSYPGLGGYTF
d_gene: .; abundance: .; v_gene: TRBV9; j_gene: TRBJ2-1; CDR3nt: TGTGCCAGCAGCCCTGGGCCCCCTGTATACAATGAGCAGTTCTTC; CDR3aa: CASSPGPPVYNEQFF
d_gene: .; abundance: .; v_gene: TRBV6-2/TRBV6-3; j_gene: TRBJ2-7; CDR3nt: TGTGCCAGCAGTTACTCGTACCCCTACGAGCAGTACTTC; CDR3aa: CASSYSYPYEQYF
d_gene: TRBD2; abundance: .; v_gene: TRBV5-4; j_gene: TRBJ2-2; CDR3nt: TGTGCCAGCAGCCCCGGGGGGTTTAGGACCGGGGAGCTGTTTTTT; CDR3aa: CASSPGGFRTGELFF
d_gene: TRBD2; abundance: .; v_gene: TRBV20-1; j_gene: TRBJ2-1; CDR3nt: TGCAGTGCGCCACCCCTAGCGGGGGGATACAATGAGCAGTTCTTC; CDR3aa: CSAPPLAGGYNEQFF
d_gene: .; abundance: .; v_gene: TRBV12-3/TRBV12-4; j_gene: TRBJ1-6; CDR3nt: TGTGCCAGCAGTTTAGGGAGAACGAATTCACCCCTCCACTTT; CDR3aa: CASSLGRTNSPLHF
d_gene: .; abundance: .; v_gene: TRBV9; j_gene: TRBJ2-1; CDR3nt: TGTGCCAGCAGCCCCCAAAGCTCCTACAATGAGCAGTTCTTC; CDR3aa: CASSPQSSYNEQFF
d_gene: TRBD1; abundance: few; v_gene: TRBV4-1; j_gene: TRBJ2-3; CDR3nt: TGCGCCAGCAGCCAAGCAGGGGGCAAAGATACGCAGTATTTT; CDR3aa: CASSQAGGKDTQYF
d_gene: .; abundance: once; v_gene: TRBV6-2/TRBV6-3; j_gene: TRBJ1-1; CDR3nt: TGTGCCAGCCAGGTTAGGACGCCCGGTACTGAAGCTTTCTTT; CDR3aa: CASQVRTPGTEAFF
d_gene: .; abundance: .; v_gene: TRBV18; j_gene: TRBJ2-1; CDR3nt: TGTGCCAGCTCACCACCGAACAGGGTTTACAATGAGCAGTTCTTC; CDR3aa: CASSPPNRVYNEQFF
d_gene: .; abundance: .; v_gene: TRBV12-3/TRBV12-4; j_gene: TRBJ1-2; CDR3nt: TGTGCCAGCAGCCGGCAGGGGAATCTCTATGGCTACACCTTC; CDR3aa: CASSRQGNLYGYTF
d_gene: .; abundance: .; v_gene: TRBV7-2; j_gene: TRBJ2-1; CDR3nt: TGTGCCAGCAGCCTCCTGACAGTCTACAATGAGCAGTTCTTC; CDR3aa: CASSLLTVYNEQFF
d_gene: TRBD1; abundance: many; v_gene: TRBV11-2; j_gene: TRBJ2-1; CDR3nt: TGTGCCAGCAGCTCGGGACTCCAGGGGGCTTTCTACAATGAGCAGTTCTTC; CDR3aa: CASSSGLQGAFYNEQFF
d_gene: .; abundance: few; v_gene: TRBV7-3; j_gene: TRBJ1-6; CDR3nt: TGTGCCAGCAGCCCCTCCGGGACTCCAAATTCACCCCTCCACTTT; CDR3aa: CASSPSGTPNSPLHF
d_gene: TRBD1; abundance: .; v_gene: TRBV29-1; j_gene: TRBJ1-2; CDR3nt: TGCAGCGTTCAGGACAGGGGGCTCTATGGCTACACCTTC; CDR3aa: CSVQDRGLYGYTF
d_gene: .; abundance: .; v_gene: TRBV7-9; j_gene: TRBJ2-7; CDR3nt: TGTGCCAGCAGATTTAACGAGCAGTACTTC; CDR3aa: CASRFNEQYF
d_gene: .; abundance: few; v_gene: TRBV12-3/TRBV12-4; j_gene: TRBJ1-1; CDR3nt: TGTGCCAGCAGTTTGGGCAGAAAAGCTTTCTTT; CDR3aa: CASSLGRKAFF
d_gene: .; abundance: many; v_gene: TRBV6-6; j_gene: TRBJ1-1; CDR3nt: TGTGCCAGCAGTTACTCGTTTGCTTTCTTT; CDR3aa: CASSYSFAFF
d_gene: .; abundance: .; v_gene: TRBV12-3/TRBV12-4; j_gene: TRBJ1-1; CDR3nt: TGTGCCAGCAGTTTAGGAGCGAACTTCGAAGCTTTCTTT; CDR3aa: CASSLGANFEAFF
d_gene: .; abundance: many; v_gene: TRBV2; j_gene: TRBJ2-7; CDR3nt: TGTGCCAGCAGTGAGGCAGGGCCCTACGAGCAGTACTTC; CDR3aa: CASSEAGPYEQYF
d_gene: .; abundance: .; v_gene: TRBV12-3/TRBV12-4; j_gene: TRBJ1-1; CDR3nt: TGTGCCAGCAGTTTAGTAGGATACGTGAACACTGAAGCTTTCTTT; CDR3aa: CASSLVGYVNTEAFF
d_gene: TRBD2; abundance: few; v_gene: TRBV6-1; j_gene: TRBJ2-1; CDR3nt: TGTGCCAGCAGTGGACGGGGAGCGGGAGGGGTCAATGAGCAGTTCTTC; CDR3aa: CASSGRGAGGVNEQFF
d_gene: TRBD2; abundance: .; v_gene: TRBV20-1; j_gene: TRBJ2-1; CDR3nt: TGCAGTGCTAGAGATCTCGGGCTAGCGGATTACAATGAGCAGTTCTTC; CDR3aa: CSARDLGLADYNEQFF
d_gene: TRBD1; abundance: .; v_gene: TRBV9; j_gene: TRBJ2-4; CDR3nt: TGTGCCAGCAGCGTCCGGGACAGGGGGAACATTCAGTACTTC; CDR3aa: CASSVRDRGNIQYF
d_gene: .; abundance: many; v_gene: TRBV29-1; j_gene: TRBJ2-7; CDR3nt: TGCAGCGTACAAGGGGAGCCCAAGGAAATCTACGAGCAGTACTTC; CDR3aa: CSVQGEPKEIYEQYF
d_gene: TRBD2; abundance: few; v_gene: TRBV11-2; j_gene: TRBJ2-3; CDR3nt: TGTGCCAGCAGCTTGGTACTAGCGGCCGATACGCAGTATTTT; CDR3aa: CASSLVLAADTQYF
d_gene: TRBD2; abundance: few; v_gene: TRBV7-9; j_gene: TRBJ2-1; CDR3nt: TGTGCCAGCAGCTTAGCTTTATTGGGACTAGCGGGAGGGCCCTCCTACAATGAGCAGTTCTTC; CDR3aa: CASSLALLGLAGGPSYNEQFF
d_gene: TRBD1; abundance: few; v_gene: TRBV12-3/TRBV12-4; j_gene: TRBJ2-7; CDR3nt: TGTGCCAGCAGTTTACTCGGGACAGGCGAGCAGTACTTC; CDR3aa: CASSLLGTGEQYF
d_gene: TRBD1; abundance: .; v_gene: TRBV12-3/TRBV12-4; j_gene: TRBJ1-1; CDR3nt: TGTGCCAGCCGAACAGGGGTCACTGAAGCTTTCTTT; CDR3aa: CASRTGVTEAFF
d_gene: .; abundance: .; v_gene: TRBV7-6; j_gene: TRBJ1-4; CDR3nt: TGTGCCAGCAGCTTAGCGGGAGGGTCAGGCCCTGGTGAAAAACTGTTTTTT; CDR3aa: CASSLAGGSGPGEKLFF
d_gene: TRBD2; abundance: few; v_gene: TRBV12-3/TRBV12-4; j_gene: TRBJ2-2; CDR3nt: TGTGCCAGCAGTTTCCCAAACGGGGGGGCAGACACCGGGGAGCTGTTTTTT; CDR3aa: CASSFPNGGADTGELFF